The rows below give T cell receptor beta chains drawn from one sample of a study of blood T cell repertoires in COVID-19. Sequencing used immunoSEQ multiplex PCR; TCRdb keeps in-frame clones, though not all of them. The sample holds approximately 140,000 clones; 65% to 90% are singletons and the top ten take less than 3.5%. Sequencing was performed on peripheral blood. These receptor sequences come from a man between 65 and 85 years old with acute or convalescent COVID-19. Both conserved end residues are part of each CDR3. D genes are given only for firm matches. Clone size appears in some rows only: once, few, many, or a class for an expanded clone.

TRBD1 | 15 | TRBJ2-5 | TRBV20-1 | . | CSASARGQGQETQYF | TGCAGTGCTAGTGCTCGTGGACAGGGCCAGGAGACCCAGTACTTC
. | 14 | TRBJ1-4 | TRBV2 | . | CASMARATNEKLFF | TGTGCCAGCATGGCTCGAGCGACTAATGAAAAACTGTTTTTT
. | 13 | TRBJ2-3 | TRBV12-3/TRBV12-4 | . | CASSLDTTDTQYF | TGTGCCAGCAGTTTAGACACGACAGATACGCAGTATTTT
. | 12 | TRBJ1-1 | TRBV5-1 | . | CASYRENTEAFF | TGCGCCAGCTACAGGGAGAACACTGAAGCTTTCTTT
. | 15 | TRBJ2-1 | TRBV11-1 | . | CASSSTLSSYNEQFF | TGTGCCAGCAGCTCAACTCTGAGCTCCTACAATGAGCAGTTCTTC
TRBD1 | 13 | TRBJ2-7 | TRBV6-6 | . | CASGIDRDYEQYF | TGTGCCAGCGGGATCGACAGGGACTACGAGCAGTACTTC
TRBD2 | 15 | TRBJ2-1 | TRBV7-3 | . | CASSPLAAGGNEQFF | TGTGCCAGCAGCCCGCTAGCGGCTGGAGGCAATGAGCAGTTCTTC
. | 13 | TRBJ2-7 | TRBV5-1 | once | CASSLTPTYEQYF | TGCGCCAGCAGCTTGACTCCGACCTACGAGCAGTACTTC
TRBD1 | 15 | TRBJ1-2 | TRBV6-5 | . | CASSLNRQGLQGYTF | TGTGCCAGCAGCCTAAACCGACAGGGGTTGCAGGGCTACACCTTC
. | 15 | TRBJ2-7 | TRBV11-2 | . | CASSPWFGSSYEQYF | TGTGCCAGCAGCCCCTGGTTCGGGAGCTCCTACGAGCAGTACTTC
. | 16 | TRBJ2-2 | TRBV5-5 | . | CASSSRPGQETGELFF | TGTGCCAGCAGCTCACGCCCGGGACAAGAGACCGGGGAGCTGTTTTTT
. | 14 | TRBJ1-5 | TRBV19 | . | CASSIDRLEQPQHF | TGTGCCAGTAGTATCGACAGGTTAGAGCAGCCCCAGCATTTT
TRBD2 | 14 | TRBJ2-5 | TRBV9 | once | CASSERERRETQYF | TGTGCCAGCAGCGAGCGGGAGAGGCGAGAGACCCAGTACTTC
TRBD2 | 16 | TRBJ2-3 | TRBV5-6 | . | CASSLVSGSYPDTQYF | TGTGCCAGCAGCTTGGTTAGCGGGAGTTACCCAGATACGCAGTATTTT
. | 15 | TRBJ1-3 | TRBV11-1 | few | CASSLAGVSGNTIYF | TGTGCCAGCAGCCTCGCAGGGGTCTCTGGAAACACCATATATTTT
TRBD1 | 16 | TRBJ1-1 | TRBV4-2 | few | CASSQVRTGLGTEAFF | TGTGCCAGCAGCCAAGTTCGGACAGGGCTGGGCACTGAAGCTTTCTTT
TRBD1 | 15 | TRBJ1-2 | TRBV9 | . | CASSPTGDFNYGYTF | TGTGCCAGCAGCCCGACAGGGGATTTTAACTATGGCTACACCTTC
TRBD2 | 17 | TRBJ2-7 | TRBV4-3 | . | CASSQDQTSGTSYEQYF | TGCGCCAGCAGCCAAGATCAAACTAGCGGGACCAGCTACGAGCAGTACTTC
. | 13 | TRBJ1-2 | TRBV11-2 | few | CASSTRQRGGYTF | TGTGCCAGCAGCACGCGACAGCGGGGTGGCTACACCTTC
TRBD2 | 16 | TRBJ2-5 | TRBV7-7 | . | CASSLELAGGPETQYF | TGTGCTAGCAGCTTAGAACTAGCGGGAGGGCCAGAGACCCAGTACTTC
TRBD1 | 14 | TRBJ1-5 | TRBV7-2 | few | CASSTDRGAQPQHF | TGTGCCAGCAGCACCGACAGGGGTGCTCAGCCCCAGCATTTT
. | 15 | TRBJ2-3 | TRBV18 | . | CASSPSRGATDTQYF | TGTGCCAGCTCACCTAGCCGCGGGGCCACAGATACGCAGTATTTT
TRBD1 | 13 | TRBJ2-7 | TRBV28 | . | CASSQATGTEQYF | TGTGCCAGCAGTCAAGCGACAGGGACCGAGCAGTACTTC
TRBD1 | 16 | TRBJ2-1 | TRBV5-1 | . | CASSLGTGSGRDEQFF | TGCGCCAGCAGCTTGGGGACAGGGTCCGGGCGCGATGAGCAGTTCTTC
TRBD2 | 13 | TRBJ2-7 | TRBV19 | . | CASSPSGTYEQYF | TGTGCCAGTAGTCCCAGCGGGACGTACGAGCAGTACTTC
. | 14 | TRBJ1-1 | TRBV4-1 | . | CASSENLLNTEAFF | TGCGCCAGCAGTGAGAATCTCTTGAACACTGAAGCTTTCTTT
TRBD1 | 16 | TRBJ2-1 | TRBV9 | . | CASSVSPGQGDNEQFF | TGTGCCAGCAGCGTATCACCGGGACAGGGGGACAATGAGCAGTTCTTC
. | 14 | TRBJ2-2 | TRBV4-3 | . | CASSQARSPGELFF | TGCGCCAGCAGCCAGGCTAGGTCCCCCGGGGAGCTGTTTTTT
TRBD1 | 16 | TRBJ2-2 | TRBV9 | . | CASSVTGDGNTGELFF | TGTGCCAGCAGCGTGACAGGGGATGGGAACACCGGGGAGCTGTTTTTT
. | 14 | TRBJ2-7 | TRBV5-1 | once | CASSLELAAYEQYF | TGCGCCAGCAGCTTGGAGCTTGCCGCCTACGAGCAGTACTTC
TRBD1 | 17 | TRBJ1-5 | TRBV11-2 | . | CASSLDGTATTGQPQHF | TGTGCCAGCAGCTTAGATGGGACAGCCACAACCGGTCAGCCCCAGCATTTT
. | 14 | TRBJ2-3 | TRBV9 | . | CASSVFGAEDTQYF | TGTGCCAGCAGCGTTTTCGGCGCGGAAGATACGCAGTATTTT
. | 15 | TRBJ2-2 | TRBV6-2/TRBV6-3 | . | CASSYPTRATGELFF | TGTGCCAGCAGTTACCCGACGCGGGCTACAGGGGAGCTGTTTTTT
. | 17 | TRBJ2-6 | TRBV5-1 | . | CASSLAPDAAGANVLTF | TGCGCCAGCAGCTTGGCCCCAGACGCGGCCGGGGCCAACGTCCTGACTTTC
TRBD1 | 14 | TRBJ1-2 | TRBV6-2/TRBV6-3 | . | CASSYVQGGHGYTF | TGTGCCAGCAGTTACGTACAGGGGGGCCATGGCTACACCTTC
TRBD1 | 14 | TRBJ1-2 | TRBV7-2 | few | CASSLDNRGYGYTF | TGTGCCAGCAGCTTAGATAACAGGGGTTATGGCTACACCTTC
. | 13 | TRBJ2-7 | TRBV29-1 | . | CSVEVVTSYEQYF | TGCAGCGTTGAAGTAGTAACTTCCTACGAGCAGTACTTC
. | 15 | TRBJ1-5 | TRBV9 | . | CASSPDSSLTQPQHF | TGTGCCAGCAGCCCTGACAGTTCTTTGACACAGCCCCAGCATTTT
TRBD2 | 16 | TRBJ2-7 | TRBV11-3 | . | CASSFWTSGFPYEQYF | TGTGCCAGCAGCTTTTGGACTAGCGGGTTCCCCTACGAGCAGTACTTC
TRBD2 | 16 | TRBJ2-7 | TRBV6-6 | . | CASSFGLAGGPYEQYF | TGTGCCAGCAGTTTCGGACTAGCGGGAGGGCCCTACGAGCAGTACTTC
. | 14 | TRBJ2-5 | TRBV5-4 | . | CASSLGRGVETQYF | TGTGCCAGCAGCCTAGGCAGGGGGGTTGAGACCCAGTACTTC
. | 15 | TRBJ2-1 | TRBV6-5 | few | CASRLQDNSYNEQFF | TGTGCCAGCAGGTTGCAGGATAACTCCTACAATGAGCAGTTCTTC
TRBD1 | 11 | TRBJ2-7 | TRBV20-1 | . | CSAGTGAEQYF | TGCAGTGCTGGGACAGGGGCCGAGCAGTACTTC
. | 12 | TRBJ1-3 | TRBV28 | . | CASSFSGNTIYF | TGTGCCAGCAGTTTCAGTGGAAACACCATATATTTT
TRBD2 | 14 | TRBJ2-5 | TRBV7-2 | . | CASSTRTSLGTQYF | TGTGCCAGCAGCACGCGGACTAGCTTAGGGACCCAGTACTTC
TRBD1 | 15 | TRBJ2-5 | TRBV5-4 | . | CASSRTGGAGETQYF | TGTGCCAGCAGCAGGACAGGGGGCGCAGGGGAGACCCAGTACTTC
TRBD2 | 16 | TRBJ2-2 | TRBV9 | . | CASSPLAGSNTGELFF | TGTGCCAGCAGCCCTTTAGCGGGGTCGAACACCGGGGAGCTGTTTTTT
. | 14 | TRBJ2-5 | TRBV9 | . | CASNLQGFGETQYF | TGTGCCAGCAACCTCCAGGGGTTTGGCGAGACCCAGTACTTC
TRBD1 | 13 | TRBJ1-2 | TRBV18 | once | CASSPDRVYGYTF | TGTGCCAGCTCACCGGACAGGGTTTATGGCTACACCTTC
TRBD2 | 16 | TRBJ2-7 | TRBV4-3 | . | CASSRYSSGSAYEQYF | TGCGCCAGCAGCCGATATTCTAGCGGGAGTGCCTACGAGCAGTACTTC
TRBD1 | 15 | TRBJ1-2 | TRBV5-1 | . | CASSLASDRGIGYTF | TGCGCCAGCAGCTTGGCGTCCGACAGGGGAATTGGCTACACCTTC
TRBD1 | 15 | TRBJ2-7 | TRBV10-3 | . | CAISESEDRGFEQYF | TGTGCCATCAGTGAGTCGGAGGACAGGGGTTTCGAGCAGTACTTC
. | 15 | TRBJ1-1 | TRBV28 | . | CASSPSGGANTEAFF | TGTGCCAGCAGTCCTAGTGGGGGGGCGAACACTGAAGCTTTCTTT
TRBD2 | 14 | TRBJ2-7 | TRBV28 | . | CASSGTSGLYEQYF | TGTGCCAGCAGTGGGACTAGCGGACTTTACGAGCAGTACTTC
TRBD2 | 16 | TRBJ2-1 | TRBV2 | . | CASSRTSGRSGNEQFF | TGTGCCAGCAGTCGGACTAGCGGGAGGTCCGGGAATGAGCAGTTCTTC